The 27 T cell receptor beta chains below were found in one sample sequenced in a study of OX40 agonist ivuxolimab in advanced cancers. Libraries were prepared by immunoSEQ multiplex PCR; TCRdb keeps only in-frame clonotypes and omits some of them. The profile shows under 100,000 clones, about nine tenths of them singletons. Sequenced material: CD4+ or CD8+ T cells sorted from blood, taken in a trial of the OX40 agonist ivuxolimab. The receptors shown here come from an adult with an advanced solid tumor such as melanoma, head and neck, liver or kidney cancer.

The chain is built from TRBV21-1 and TRBJ2-4; the D call of TRBD1 is as the table states it, not checked on the DNA. TRBV21-1 is a known pseudogene. This CDR3 has 22 amino acids. The chain's CDR3 is CASSKAISGTVRGGLGKNIQYF. CDR3 DNA sequence: TGTGCCAGCAGCAAAGCCATCTCCGGGACAGTAAGAGGAGGTTTGGGCAAAAACATTCAGTACTTC.

This chain links TRBV25-1 with TRBJ1-1; D possibly corresponds to TRBD1 (6 bases). CDR3 length: 13 amino acids. The ends were cut back, 7 bases at V and 7 bases at J, with 16 bases in the middle. CDR1 MGHDK and CDR2 SYGVNS come from the germline V gene. The CDR3 DNA sequence: TGTGCCAGCATACCAGACAGGACTAATGAAGCTTTCTTT. This translates into CASIPDRTNEAFF.

The chain uses TRBV9 and TRBJ2-1; no firm D call. The CDR3 loop spans 15 amino acids. Trimming removed 2 bases from V and 0 bases from J, with 9 bases in between. Germline CDR1 is SGDLS and CDR2 is YYNGEE. CDR3 DNA: TGTGCCAGCAGCGTCTCTTGGGCCTCCTACAATGAGCAGTTCTTC. Encoded protein: CASSVSWASYNEQFF.

The J gene is TRBJ2-1, the V gene TRBV4-3; D gene unclear. The CDR3 is 13 residues long. From germline, CDR1 is LGHNA and CDR2 YSLEER. Trimming cost V 8 bases and J 5 bases, with 13 bases left between them. The CDR3 loop is CASLTRLHNEQFF. The CDR3 region has the DNA TGCGCCAGCCTTACGAGGCTTCACAATGAGCAGTTCTTC.

This clone has just one count. This chain connects TRBV11-2 to TRBJ2-7, with TRBD1 identical over 7 bases. Germline CDR1 reads SGHAT; CDR2 reads FQNNGV. This CDR3 has 14 amino acids. J was trimmed by 2 bases and V by 7 bases; bases with no gene match: 8. The CDR3, as DNA: TGTGCCAGCACCCAAGACAGGGAAGCCTACGAGCAGTACTTC. Protein: CASTQDREAYEQYF.

The chain links TRBV5-1 to TRBJ1-4; D is uncertain. V was trimmed by 2 bases and J by 5 bases, leaving 13 bases between them. CDR1 SGHRS and CDR2 YFSETQ come from the germline V gene. The length of the CDR3 is 15 residues. CDR3 nucleotide sequence: TGCGCCAGCAGCTTTGGTCGACCCGCCAATGAAAAACTGTTTTTT. Its translation: CASSFGRPANEKLFF.

This clone was counted a few times. The chain recombines TRBV7-3 with TRBJ1-2; unclear D gene. The germline V gene encodes CDR1 SGHTA and CDR2 FQGTGA. The CDR3 extends over 15 amino acids. V lost 2 bases and J lost 4, with 14 bases in between. This CDR3 is CASSLGRGASYGYTF. Written as DNA, the CDR3 is TGTGCCAGCAGCTTAGGCCGGGGTGCAAGCTATGGCTACACCTTC.

V usage is TRBV7-2 and J usage is TRBJ2-5; D might be TRBD1 or TRBD2, each matching 5 bases. The tail of the sequence fits TRBJ2-7 better, so the J call may be wrong. In germline, CDR1 is SGHTA, CDR2 FQGNSA. CDR3 size: 16 residues. Written as DNA, the CDR3 is TGTGCCAGCACCGCCGGGACCGGTCGGGGCTCCTACGAGCAGTACTTC. It translates to CASTAGTGRGSYEQYF.

The rearrangement links TRBV4-1 to TRBJ1-3; unclear D gene. Trimming cost V 1 base and J 2 bases, with 15 bases left between them. Germline-derived CDR1 and CDR2 are MGHRA and YSYEKL. The length of the CDR3 is 17 residues. CDR3 region: CASSQGADVYTGNTIYF. In nucleotides, the CDR3 is TGCGCCAGCAGCCAAGGAGCCGACGTTTATACTGGAAACACCATATATTTT.

The chain links TRBV11-3 to TRBJ1-1; D is perhaps TRBD1 (5 bases). This CDR3 spans 16 amino acids. CDR1 SGHNT and CDR2 YENEEA come from the germline V gene. Trimming took 5 bases from V and 5 from J, leaving 21 bases between them. The CDR3 DNA sequence: TGTGCCAGCAGCCCCCGGGACGGACTGACGAGAACTGAAGCTTTCTTT. It yields the protein CASSPRDGLTRTEAFF.

This clone was counted once. The chain combines TRBV25-1 with TRBJ2-5, with D maybe TRBD1 (5 bases). The CDR3 contains 13 residues. V was clipped by 5 bases and J by 4 bases, with 11 bases between them. The germline gives CDR1 MGHDK, CDR2 SYGVNS. The CDR3 loop is CASSLAGSETQYF. Written as DNA, the CDR3 is TGTGCCAGCAGTTTGGCAGGGTCAGAGACCCAGTACTTC.

This chain joins TRBV7-9 and TRBJ1-1; tentative D call: TRBD1 (6 bases). V lost 8 bases and J lost 4, with 20 bases in between. Germline CDR1 SEHNR, CDR2 FQNEAQ (reference sequence). CDR3 size: 15 residues. CDR3 sequence: CASETRGGRSTEAFF. The CDR3 DNA follows: TGTGCCAGCGAAACGCGCGGGGGGCGAAGCACTGAAGCTTTCTTT. Together with reference TRBV7-9 and TRBJ1-1, the CDR3 gives the full variable domain: DTGVSQNPRHKITKRGQNVTFRCDPISEHNRLYWYRQTLGQGPEFLTYFQNEAQLEKSRLLSDRFSAERPKGSFSTLEIQRTEQGDSAMYLCASETRGGRSTEAFFGQGTRLTVV.

The chain is built from TRBV5-6 and TRBJ2-5, with D possibly being TRBD1 or TRBD2 (5 bases each). This CDR3 has 15 amino acids. In germline, CDR1 is SGHDT, CDR2 YYEEEE. V was clipped by 0 bases and J by 2 bases, with 11 bases between them. The CDR3 nucleotides are TGTGCCAGCAGCTTGGTGTGGGGGACGCAAGAGACCCAGTACTTC. It specifies CASSLVWGTQETQYF.

V usage is TRBV29-1 and J usage is TRBJ1-2; the D gene is possibly TRBD1 (5 bases). Between the trimmed V and J ends, which lost 7 bases and 1 base, there was a span of 7 bases. The CDR3 totals 11 residues. The germline CDR1 and CDR2 sequences are SQVTM and ANQGSEA. CDR3 residues: CSADSNYGYTF. DNA of the CDR3: TGCAGCGCCGACAGTAACTATGGCTACACCTTC.

The chain carries TRBV6-1 and TRBJ2-7; 8 nucleotides line up with TRBD1. Germline V gene lookup returns CDR1 MNHNS and CDR2 SASEGT. This CDR3 is 15 amino acids long. Trimming at V came to 3 bases and at J to 0 bases, leaving 4 bases not matched to a gene. CDR3 in amino acids: CASSDPGTGSYEQYF. The CDR3 DNA reads TGTGCCAGCAGTGACCCCGGGACAGGCTCCTACGAGCAGTACTTC.

This chain joins TRBV10-3 and TRBJ2-3; 8 nucleotides agree with TRBD2. Germline CDR1 ENHRY, CDR2 SYGVKD. The CDR3 covers 13 residues. V was pared by 10 bases and J by 5 bases, with 8 bases of the junction left unmatched. This chain's CDR3 is CASSGTSLDTQYF. The CDR3 DNA is TGTGCCAGTAGCGGGACCTCGTTAGATACGCAGTATTTT.

The chain links TRBV20-1 to TRBJ1-1; the D is unclear. With 5 bases removed from V and 4 bases from J, the gap between germline ends came to 8 bases. This CDR3 contains 11 residues. Germline V gene lookup returns CDR1 DFQATT and CDR2 SNEGSKA (reference sequence). The CDR3 DNA reads as TGCAGTGCTTACAGTGGCACTGAAGCTTTCTTT. Amino acids: CSAYSGTEAFF.

V is TRBV11-2 and J is TRBJ2-7, with D possibly being TRBD2 (6 bases). CDR1 and CDR2 (germline): SGHAT, FQNNGV. The ends were cut back, 6 bases at V and 5 bases at J, with 14 bases in the middle. This CDR3 is 13 amino acids long. The CDR3 bases are TGTGCCAGCAGACCATTGGGACTTCACGAGCAGTACTTC. Translating it yields CASRPLGLHEQYF.

V is TRBV5-4 and J is TRBJ2-3; the match to TRBD2 covers 15 bases. Germline assignment: CDR1 SGHNT and CDR2 YYREEE (reference sequence). CDR3 length: 20 amino acids. Trimming removed 2 bases from V and 0 bases from J; junction bases left unmatched: 10. The CDR3 spells CASSFGGRGLAGGSTDTQYF. The CDR3 DNA reads as TGTGCCAGCAGCTTTGGGGGCCGGGGACTAGCGGGAGGAAGCACAGATACGCAGTATTTT.

This chain uses TRBV29-1 with TRBJ1-2; D is undetermined. V was cut by 0 bases and J by 5 bases, with 10 bases left in between. The germline CDR1 and CDR2 sequences are SQVTM and ANQGSEA. The CDR3 is 13 amino acids. The CDR3 spells CSVEDESGYGYTF. The CDR3, as DNA: TGCAGCGTTGAAGACGAAAGTGGGTATGGCTACACCTTC.

This chain links TRBV7-3 with TRBJ2-1; D not resolved. V lost 5 bases, J lost 0 bases, and 8 bases lay in between. The CDR3 runs to 14 residues. The V gene's germline CDR1 is SGHTA and CDR2 FQGTGA. DNA of the CDR3: TGTGCCAGCAGCCCTTTGAGCTCCTACAATGAGCAGTTCTTC. Its translation is CASSPLSSYNEQFF.

The chain joins TRBV5-4 to TRBJ2-6; the D is unclear. V lost 4 bases and J lost 0, with 8 bases in between. Germline loops: CDR1 SGHNT, CDR2 YYREEE (reference sequence). The length of the CDR3 is 15 residues. In DNA form, the CDR3 reads TGTGCCAGCAGCCCCACGAGCTCTGGGGCCAACGTCCTGACTTTC. Its translation: CASSPTSSGANVLTF. Full variable domain (remainder filled in from reference TRBV5-4 and TRBJ2-6): ETGVTQSPTHLIKTRGQQVTLRCSSQSGHNTVSWYQQALGQGPQFIFQYYREEENGRGNFPPRFSGLQFPNYSSELNVNALELDDSALYLCASSPTSSGANVLTFGAGSRLTVL.

The chain links TRBV11-3 to TRBJ2-3, with 8 bases aligning to TRBD2. Germline values: CDR1 SGHNT, CDR2 YENEEA. Trimming at V came to 3 bases and at J to 6 bases, leaving 5 bases not matched to a gene. CDR3 length: 14 residues. The CDR3 DNA sequence: TGTGCCAGCAGCTTGCGGGAGGCACGGGATACGCAGTATTTT. Translating it yields CASSLREARDTQYF.

This sequence joins TRBV18 and TRBJ2-3; a weak D match, TRBD2 (6 bases). Trimming took 6 bases from V and 3 from J, leaving 13 bases between them. CDR3 length equals 14 residues. CDR1 is KGHSH, CDR2 LQKENI, per germline. The chain's CDR3 is CASSFGLFTDTQYF. The DNA for the CDR3 is TGTGCCAGCTCGTTCGGACTATTTACAGATACGCAGTATTTT.

The chain combines TRBV5-1 with TRBJ2-5; D may be TRBD2 (5 bases). The J call could be wrong; TRBJ2-7 is a better fit for the DNA end. CDR3 size: 14 residues. CDR1 and CDR2 from the germline V gene are SGHRS and YFSETQ. CDR3 amino acids: CASSLGELEHEQYF. The DNA of the CDR3 is TGCGCCAGCAGCTTGGGGGAGCTGGAGCACGAGCAGTACTTC.

The chain combines TRBV7-2 with TRBJ2-3, with TRBD2 identical over 10 bases. Germline V gene sequence: CDR1 SGHTA, CDR2 FQGNSA. Trimming cost V 6 bases and J 5 bases; bases outside gene matches: 17. The CDR3 totals 18 residues. CDR3 protein: CASSRRGVAGGSGDTQYF. DNA of the CDR3: TGTGCCAGCAGTCGTAGGGGGGTAGCGGGAGGATCGGGAGATACGCAGTATTTT. Combining the CDR3 with reference TRBV7-2 and TRBJ2-3 gives the whole variable domain GAGVSQSPSNKVTEKGKDVELRCDPISGHTALYWYRQSLGQGLEFLIYFQGNSAPDKSGLPSDRFSAERTGGSVSTLTIQRTQQEDSAVYLCASSRRGVAGGSGDTQYFGPGTRLTVL.

The V gene is TRBV28, the J gene TRBJ2-7; D is undetermined. V lost 5 bases, J lost 4 bases, and 15 bases lay in between. The length of the CDR3 is 14 residues. CDR1 and CDR2 from the germline V gene are MDHEN and SYDVKM. CDR3 in DNA: TGTGCCAGCAGTCAACCGGCGGCAGGTTACGAGCAGTACTTC. Translating it yields CASSQPAAGYEQYF. Using reference TRBV28 and TRBJ2-7 for the parts outside the CDR3, the full variable domain is DVKVTQSSRYLVKRTGEKVFLECVQDMDHENMFWYRQDPGLGLRLIYFSYDVKMKEKGDIPEGYSVSREKKERFSLILESASTNQTSMYLCASSQPAAGYEQYFGPGTRLTVT.